Below are 21 T cell receptor beta chains sequenced from a single sample in a study of shared clonotypes between healthy human individuals. Generated by immunoSEQ multiplex PCR, the TCRdb table keeps only in-frame clones and is missing some. The sample consists of 2.5 million or so clones, roughly nine tenths of them appearing once. The sequencing sample was made of naive CD4+ T cells sorted from blood. The subset here: CD45RA+ positively selected. The receptors here all came from a man aged 18 to 29 in good health.

V gene TRBV6-6 combines with J gene TRBJ1-1, with 9 bases fitting TRBD1. The CDR3 runs to 16 residues. The V gene end was trimmed by 5 bases and the J gene end by 1 base; junction bases not matched to a gene: 8. From germline, CDR1 is MNHNY and CDR2 SVGAGI (reference sequence). CDR3 coding DNA: TGTGCCAGCAGTCAACCTCGGACAGGGGCGAACACTGAAGCTTTCTTT. Amino acid sequence: CASSQPRTGANTEAFF.

The rearrangement joins TRBV4-1 to TRBJ1-4, with D possibly TRBD1 on 6 matching bases. CDR1 and CDR2 (germline): MGHRA, YSYEKL. The CDR3 has 16 residues. V dropped 4 bases and J dropped 5 bases, with 17 bases sitting between them. The CDR3 reads CASSRGWTDNNEKLFF. CDR3 nucleotide sequence: TGCGCCAGCAGCCGAGGGTGGACAGATAACAATGAAAAACTGTTTTTT.

The genes are TRBV10-3 and TRBJ1-1; 7 nucleotides match TRBD1. In germline, CDR1 is ENHRY, CDR2 SYGVKD. V lost 9 bases, J lost 6 bases, and 10 bases stayed unmatched. This CDR3 region has 13 residues. The chain's CDR3 is CAIQQGPGAEAFF. The CDR3 DNA reads as TGTGCCATTCAACAGGGGCCAGGGGCTGAAGCTTTCTTT.

This rearrangement joins TRBV7-2 to TRBJ2-2; 8 positions agree with TRBD2. Per the germline V gene, CDR1 is SGHTA and CDR2 is FQGNSA. V shed 5 bases and J 7 bases; nucleotides not matched to a gene: 9. The CDR3 is 15 amino acids. The CDR3 coding sequence is TGTGCCAGCAGCCGGACGAGCGGGAGTATCGGGGAGCTGTTTTTT. Encoded protein: CASSRTSGSIGELFF.

The V and J genes are TRBV10-1 and TRBJ2-7; D is unresolved. V gave up 3 bases and J gave up 6 bases, with 12 bases separating them. Germline lookup yields CDR1 WNHNN and CDR2 SYGVQD (reference sequence). This CDR3 is built from 13 residues. CDR3 nucleotide sequence: TGCGCCAGCAGTGAAAAGGCAGACTTCGAGCAGTACTTC. It is translated as CASSEKADFEQYF.

The J gene is TRBJ1-6, the V gene TRBV28, with 9 nucleotides matching TRBD1. The length of the CDR3 is 15 residues. Trimming removed 5 bases from V and 7 bases from J; junction bases left unmatched: 6. Per the germline V gene, CDR1 is MDHEN and CDR2 is SYDVKM. The CDR3 is CASSTGTGRNSPLHF. Here the CDR3 DNA reads TGTGCCAGCAGTACAGGGACAGGGAGAAATTCACCCCTCCACTTT.

The rearrangement links TRBV2 to TRBJ2-3; the D gene could be TRBD1 or TRBD2 (5 bases each). This CDR3 spans 18 amino acids. Trimming took off 11 bases at V and 0 bases at J, with 27 bases between the two ends. Germline V gene lookup returns CDR1 SNHLY and CDR2 FYNNEI. The CDR3: CAVGEKGRTVLSTDTQYF. The CDR3 bases are TGTGCCGTAGGGGAGAAAGGACGGACCGTGTTAAGCACAGATACGCAGTATTTT.

The CDR3 region is CASSLVTSVVDEQFF. The CDR3 DNA follows: TGTGCCAGCAGCTTAGTGACTAGCGTGGTGGATGAGCAGTTCTTC. The chain combines TRBV7-9 with TRBJ2-1, with 8 bases that match TRBD2. Germline CDR1 and CDR2: SEHNR and FQNEAQ (reference sequence). The CDR3 sequence is 15 residues long. V lost 1 base and J lost 8; bases outside the gene matches: 7.

V is TRBV4-1 and J is TRBJ2-4; a possible D gene is TRBD2 (6 bases). CDR3 length equals 17 residues. Germline loops: CDR1 MGHRA, CDR2 YSYEKL. The ends were cut back, 7 bases at V and 2 bases at J, with 21 bases in the middle. CDR3 loop: CASKLRADGGSKNIQYF. CDR3 bases: TGCGCCAGCAAACTTAGGGCCGATGGGGGGTCCAAAAACATTCAGTACTTC.

Worth noting for this clone: Other DNA sequences in the same sample also yield this CDR3. The V gene is TRBV6-5, the J gene TRBJ2-7; 12 nucleotides agree with TRBD2. Germline lookup yields CDR1 MNHEY and CDR2 SVGAGI. Trimming cost V 2 bases and J 2 bases; bases outside gene matches: 1. The CDR3 spans 15 residues. This CDR3 is CASSYGTSGPYEQYF. Written as DNA, the CDR3 is TGTGCCAGCAGTTACGGGACTAGCGGGCCCTACGAGCAGTACTTC.

The rearrangement links TRBV5-1 to TRBJ2-3; 8 nucleotides align to TRBD1. In germline, CDR1 is SGHRS, CDR2 YFSETQ. J was trimmed by 0 bases and V by 3 bases; bases with no gene match: 6. This CDR3 is 16 amino acids long. CDR3 in DNA: TGCGCCAGCAGCTCTGGGACAGGACAAAGCACAGATACGCAGTATTTT. Translated, it gives CASSSGTGQSTDTQYF.

The V call is TRBV7-6, the J call TRBJ2-3, with 7 bases that match TRBD2. The junction had 5 bases not matched to a gene; V was cut back by 5 bases and J by 0 bases. This CDR3 spans 15 amino acids. Germline assignment: CDR1 SGHVS and CDR2 FNYEAQ. The CDR3 sequence: CASSKAGKSTDTQYF. DNA for the CDR3: TGTGCCAGCAGCAAAGCGGGAAAAAGCACAGATACGCAGTATTTT.

DNA for the CDR3: TGTGCCAGCAGCTTAGCGCATATCTACGAGCAGTACTTC. As protein: CASSLAHIYEQYF. This sequence joins TRBV7-2 and TRBJ2-7; D not resolved. The CDR3 sequence is 13 residues long. The V gene's germline CDR1 is SGHTA and CDR2 FQGNSA. V shed 0 bases and J shed 3 bases, with 6 bases lying between them.

The V call is TRBV18, the J call TRBJ2-3, with 8 bases aligning to TRBD1. Per the germline V gene, CDR1 is KGHSH and CDR2 is LQKENI. Germline trimming cut 3 bases from V and 2 bases from J; bases unmatched to any gene: 7. This CDR3 is 16 amino acids long. The chain's CDR3 is CASSPKTGAHTDTQYF. The DNA of the CDR3 is TGTGCCAGCTCACCTAAGACAGGGGCCCACACAGATACGCAGTATTTT.

In its sample, this clone was seen a few times. The chain is built from TRBV2 and TRBJ1-6, with 9 bases that match TRBD1. The CDR3 contains 14 residues. Looked up from germline, CDR1 is SNHLY and CDR2 is FYNNEI. After removal of 6 bases from V and 9 bases from J, the junction contained 6 bases not matched to a gene. The CDR3 region is CASRRGTGSSPLHF. Written as DNA, the CDR3 is TGTGCCAGCAGGAGGGGGACAGGGTCTTCACCCCTCCACTTT.

Here the CDR3 reads CASSPGTGSSYEQYF. The CDR3 DNA reads as TGTGCCAGCAGCCCCGGGACAGGGAGTTCCTACGAGCAGTACTTC. This sequence joins TRBV5-4 and TRBJ2-5; 9 bases agree with TRBD1. The better agreement between TRBJ2-7 and the DNA end casts doubt on the J call. Germline CDR1 SGHNT, CDR2 YYREEE (reference sequence). The CDR3 has 15 amino acids.

As for this clone: Other DNA variants within this sample encode the same CDR3. This chain joins TRBV7-2 and TRBJ2-7; TRBD2 matches at 7 bases. The CDR3 spans 14 residues. CDR1 is SGHTA, CDR2 FQGNSA, per germline. V lost 6 bases and J lost 0; bases outside the gene matches: 5. The CDR3, as DNA: TGTGCCAGCAGTCCGGGCGGGAGCTCCTACGAGCAGTACTTC. Encoded protein: CASSPGGSSYEQYF.

V usage is TRBV18 and J usage is TRBJ2-5; tentatively, D is TRBD2 (6 bases). V gave up 6 bases and J gave up 1 base, with 12 bases separating them. The CDR3 sequence is 14 residues long. The germline CDR1 and CDR2 sequences are KGHSH and LQKENI. The chain's CDR3 is CASSYRGIQETQYF. Written as DNA, the CDR3 is TGTGCCAGCTCCTACCGGGGGATCCAAGAGACCCAGTACTTC.

This chain joins TRBV6-1 and TRBJ1-5, with D perhaps matching TRBD1 (6 bases). This CDR3 has 11 residues. Germline V gives CDR1 MNHNS, CDR2 SASEGT. V was cut by 7 bases and J by 7 bases, with 8 bases left in between. CDR3 sequence (DNA): TGTGCCAGCACAGGGGAACAGCCCCAGCATTTT. Protein sequence: CASTGEQPQHF.

The V call is TRBV7-2, the J call TRBJ2-1; TRBD2 aligns across 9 bases. V dropped 5 bases and J dropped 3; count of bases not matched to a gene: 8. Germline loops: CDR1 SGHTA, CDR2 FQGNSA. The CDR3 is 16 residues long. Written as DNA, the CDR3 is TGTGCCAGCAGCCCGATAGCGGGAGTCGGCTACAATGAGCAGTTCTTC. Its translation: CASSPIAGVGYNEQFF.

This chain joins TRBV28 and TRBJ1-4; TRBD1 matches at 9 bases. The CDR3 runs to 15 residues. V gave up 6 bases and J gave up 4 bases; unmatched junction bases: 6. Germline CDR1 MDHEN, CDR2 SYDVKM. Here the CDR3 reads CASRSGTGLNEKLFF. CDR3 DNA sequence: TGTGCCAGCAGGTCCGGGACAGGGCTTAATGAAAAACTGTTTTTT.